The T cell receptor (beta chain) under discussion was sequenced for a study of OX40 agonist ivuxolimab in advanced cancers. Study-level information: 30% to 40% of patients had received prior checkpoint inhibitor therapy.

The V segment lost 6 bases and the J segment 4 bases; nucleotides outside the gene matches: 7. The CDR3 covers 14 residues. The germline CDR1 and CDR2 sequences are MNHNS and SASEGT. The study, taken as a whole, reports: There were, on average, more expanded clones in CD8+ T cells than in CD4+. Both blood CD4+ and CD8+ T cells showed clonal growth by week 6 at 0.1 to 3.0 mg/kg.

Turning to this clone: What it recognizes is unknown.

Produced via immunoSEQ multiplex PCR; TCRdb's table is partial and in-frame only. The table shows more than 45,000 clones, with about 77% occurring only once. The starting material was CD4+ or CD8+ T cells sorted from blood, obtained in a trial of the OX40 agonist ivuxolimab. This TCR derives from an adult with an advanced solid tumor such as melanoma, head and neck, liver or kidney cancer. V is TRBV6-1 and J is TRBJ2-7; 9 nucleotides line up with TRBD2. The CDR3 is CASSHSGSAYEQYF. In nucleotides, the CDR3 is TGTGCCAGCAGCCATAGCGGGAGTGCGTACGAGCAGTACTTC.